The next 9 T cell receptor beta chains were all read from a single sample in a study of blood T cell repertoires in COVID-19. Measured with immunoSEQ multiplex PCR; TCRdb has only the in-frame clones, and not every one. The table has about 120,000 clones, 81% seen once. Sequencing was done on a sample of peripheral blood. These receptors originate from a human donor in a cohort sampled during active COVID-19.

V usage is TRBV18 and J usage is TRBJ2-3; tentative D call: TRBD2 (6 bases). This CDR3 is 15 amino acids long. Germline assignment: CDR1 KGHSH and CDR2 LQKENI. The ends were cut back, 3 bases at V and 0 bases at J, with 10 bases in the middle. The CDR3 bases are TGTGCCAGCTCACCCCGGGCGGGGAGCACAGATACGCAGTATTTT. Amino acid sequence: CASSPRAGSTDTQYF. The full variable domain, its missing parts supplied by reference TRBV18 and TRBJ2-3, is NAGVMQNPRHLVRRRGQEARLRCSPMKGHSHVYWYRQLPEEGLKFMVYLQKENIIDESGMPKERFSAEFPKEGPSILRIQQVVRGDSAAYFCASSPRAGSTDTQYFGPGTRLTVL.

This chain connects TRBV30 to TRBJ2-1; 9 nucleotides agree with TRBD2. Per the germline V gene, CDR1 is GTSNPN and CDR2 is SVGIG (reference sequence). CDR3 length equals 14 residues. The V and J ends lost 4 bases and 2 bases, in that order; junction bases with no gene match: 3. CDR3: CAWKSGGPYNEQFF. CDR3 nucleotides: TGTGCCTGGAAAAGCGGGGGGCCCTACAATGAGCAGTTCTTC. The full variable domain, completed using reference TRBV30 and TRBJ2-1, is SQTIHQWPATLVQPVGSPLSLECTVEGTSNPNLYWYRQAAGRGLQLLFYSVGIGQISSEVPQNLSASRPQDRQFILSSKKLLLSDSGFYLCAWKSGGPYNEQFFGPGTRLTVL.

This clone was picked up a small number of times. The chain uses TRBV7-9 and TRBJ1-6; 8 positions match TRBD1. The CDR3 extends over 12 amino acids. Losses at the gene ends were 8 bases for V and 9 bases for J; bases not matched to a gene: 3. Germline V lookup: CDR1 SEHNR, CDR2 FQNEAQ (reference sequence). The CDR3 reads CASGTGGSPLHF. CDR3 sequence (DNA): TGTGCCAGCGGAACAGGGGGTTCACCCCTCCACTTT.

J is TRBJ2-5 and V is TRBV3-1 (or the pseudogene TRBV3-2); perhaps TRBD2 as D (5 bases). The CDR3 is 16 residues long. Germline V gene sequence: CDR1 LGHDT, CDR2 YNNKEL (reference sequence). V dropped 2 bases and J dropped 1 base, with 14 bases sitting between them. The CDR3 sequence: CASSQNSGIPQETQYF. CDR3 nucleotide sequence: TGTGCCAGCAGCCAAAACTCCGGGATACCCCAAGAGACCCAGTACTTC.

The rearrangement links TRBV28 to TRBJ2-4, with a tentative D call TRBD2 (6 bases). CDR1 MDHEN and CDR2 SYDVKM come from the germline V gene. The CDR3 totals 13 residues. V shed 6 bases and J shed 10 bases, with 16 bases lying between them. The CDR3 sequence is CASRGGVTGIQYF. In DNA form, the CDR3 reads TGTGCCAGCAGAGGCGGGGTAACAGGAATTCAGTACTTC.

The chain combines TRBV7-2 with TRBJ1-2; 7 bases match TRBD1. V dropped 5 bases and J dropped 2; count of bases not matched to a gene: 2. Germline CDR1 and CDR2: SGHTA and FQGNSA. CDR3 length: 13 residues. The CDR3 sequence: CASSLGQNYGYTF. In DNA form, the CDR3 reads TGTGCCAGCAGCCTGGGACAGAACTATGGCTACACCTTC.

In this sample, this clone turned up once. V is TRBV29-1 and J is TRBJ2-1, with a weak D call TRBD1 (5 bases). The CDR3 totals 12 residues. CDR1 SQVTM and CDR2 ANQGSEA come from the germline V gene. Trimming took off 2 bases at V and 9 bases at J, with 11 bases between the two ends. The CDR3 region is CSVEPDRVEQFF. The CDR3, as DNA: TGCAGCGTTGAACCCGACAGAGTTGAGCAGTTCTTC.

The V call is TRBV5-1, the J call TRBJ2-1, with D tentatively TRBD1 (6 bases). Deletions cut 4 bases from V and 4 bases from J, with 18 bases between. The CDR3 is made up of 16 amino acids. Germline CDR1 and CDR2: SGHRS and YFSETQ. The CDR3 region is CASSPTPGQIYNEQFF. The CDR3 DNA is TGCGCCAGCAGCCCGACTCCGGGACAAATTTACAATGAGCAGTTCTTC.

The V gene is TRBV12-3 or TRBV12-4, the J gene TRBJ1-1, with 7 bases fitting TRBD1. There are 13 residues in the CDR3. With 6 bases clipped from V and 3 bases from J, the junction kept 4 bases outside the gene matches. The CDR3 DNA reads as TGTGCCAGCAGGATACAGGGGTACACTGAAGCTTTCTTT. As protein: CASRIQGYTEAFF.